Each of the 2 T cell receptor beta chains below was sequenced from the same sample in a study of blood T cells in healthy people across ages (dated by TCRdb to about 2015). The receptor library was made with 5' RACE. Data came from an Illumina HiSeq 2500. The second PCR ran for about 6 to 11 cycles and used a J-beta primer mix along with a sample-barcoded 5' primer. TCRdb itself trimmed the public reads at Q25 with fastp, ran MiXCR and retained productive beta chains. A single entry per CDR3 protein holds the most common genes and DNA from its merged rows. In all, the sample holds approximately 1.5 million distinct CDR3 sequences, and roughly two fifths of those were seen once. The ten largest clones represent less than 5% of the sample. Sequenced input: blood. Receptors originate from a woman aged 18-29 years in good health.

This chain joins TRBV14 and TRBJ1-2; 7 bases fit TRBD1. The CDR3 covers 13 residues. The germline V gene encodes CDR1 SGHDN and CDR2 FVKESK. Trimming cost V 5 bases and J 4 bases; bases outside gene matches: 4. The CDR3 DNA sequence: TGTGCCAGCAGCGTACGGACAGGCTATGGCTACACCTTC. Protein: CASSVRTGYGYTF.

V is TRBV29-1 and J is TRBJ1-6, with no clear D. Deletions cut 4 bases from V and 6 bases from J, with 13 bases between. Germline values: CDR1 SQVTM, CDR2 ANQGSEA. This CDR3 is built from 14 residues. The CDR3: CSVVGDTPNSPLHF. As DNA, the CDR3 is TGCAGCGTTGTAGGCGACACCCCTAATTCACCCCTCCACTTT. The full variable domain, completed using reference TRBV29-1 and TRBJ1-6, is SAVISQKPSRDICQRGTSLTIQCQVDSQVTMMFWYRQQPGQSLTLIATANQGSEATYESGFVIDKFPISRPNLTFSTLTVSNMSPEDSSIYLCSVVGDTPNSPLHFGNGTRLTVT.